This T cell receptor (beta chain) is from a study of blood T cell repertoires in COVID-19. Overall study: Italy, Spain and the United States were the sources of the convalescent and acute COVID-19 samples. PBMCs, B-cell-depleted T cells, or T cells provided the cDNA or gDNA that made up the material.

The CDR3 is 13 amino acids. Germline V gives CDR1 LNHNV, CDR2 YYDKDF (reference sequence). V was pared by 4 bases and J by 4 bases, with 8 bases between. Authors' data handling: Amplification from reference gene primers served as the basis for estimated nucleated cell counts. Only in-frame clones appear in the TCRdb table, and some are missing; sequencing was by immunoSEQ multiplex PCR. V and J calls and clone size are those listed in that table; D and trimming were worked out from the DNA. The table includes more than 85,000 clones, about three quarters detected once. Sequencing input: peripheral blood. The chain employs TRBV15 and TRBJ2-1, with D possibly being TRBD1 (6 bases). The TCR sequence derives from a woman older than 75 with active or convalescent COVID-19. CDR3 DNA sequence: TGTGCCACCAGCAAGGACAGTTACAATGAGCAGTTCTTC. Its translation is CATSKDSYNEQFF. The variable domain in full, completed from reference TRBV15 and TRBJ2-1, reads DAMVIQNPRYQVTQFGKPVTLSCSQTLNHNVMYWYQQKSSQAPKLLFHYYDKDFNNEADTPDNFQSRRPNTSFCFLDIRSPGLGDTAMYLCATSKDSYNEQFFGPGTRLTVL.